This T cell receptor beta chain stems from a study of shared clonotypes between healthy human individuals. CDR1 and CDR2 (germline): SEHNR, FQNEAQ (reference sequence). The ends lost 6 bases at V and 8 bases at J; junction bases unmatched: 9. The CDR3 contains 13 residues. Genomic DNA (from each subset) was split evenly across several immunoSEQ plates. Profiling relied on immunoSEQ multiplex PCR, and the TCRdb table lists in-frame clones only, not all of them. The table has approximately 500,000 clones, 90% to 97% seen once; the top ten hold approximately 0.06%. The sequence was obtained from a woman in her 30s in good health. Sequencing was performed on naive CD4+ T cells sorted from blood. Described subset: CD45RA+ positively selected. The chain recombines TRBV7-9 with TRBJ1-2, with 7 bases that match TRBD1. CDR3 in amino acids: CASSLEGARGYTF. For the CDR3, the DNA is TGTGCCAGCAGTCTAGAGGGGGCGCGGGGCTACACCTTC.